This is a list of T cell receptor beta chains from one sample in a study of early T cells in non-severe SARS-CoV-2 infection. TCRdb re-called the 5' RACE reads through MiXCR, storing one row per CDR3 protein. The repertoire consists of around 67,000 distinct CDR3 sequences, with around 10% occurring once and the leading ten covering 5% to 7%. The source was whole blood, collected at baseline. These receptors were collected from an adult who was a healthcare worker with PCR-confirmed SARS-CoV-2 infection or an uninfected control (not recorded which). CDR3s include the opening cysteine and the closing phenylalanine or tryptophan. A D gene is named only where the DNA matches it firmly. Where a row states a size, it is once, few, many or the class of an expanded clone; other rows omit it.

D,size,V,J,DNA,CDR3
TRBD1,.,TRBV12-3/TRBV12-4,TRBJ2-1,TGTGCCAGCAGTGTGGGACAGGGCTGGGTAGAGGAGCAGTTCTTC,CASSVGQGWVEEQFF
TRBD2,few,TRBV5-1,TRBJ2-7,TGCGCCAGCAGCCATGGACTAGCGGGATCTCACGAGCAGTACTTC,CASSHGLAGSHEQYF
.,.,TRBV6-1,TRBJ1-1,TGTGCCAGCAGTCCGGCCGAGAACACTGAAGCTTTCTTT,CASSPAENTEAFF
.,few,TRBV7-9,TRBJ2-5,TGTGCCAGCAGCCCCGACAACCAAGAGACCCAGTACTTC,CASSPDNQETQYF
.,many,TRBV19,TRBJ1-2,TGTGCCAGTAGCCCAACGGGGGCGGGTGGCTACACCTTC,CASSPTGAGGYTF
.,.,TRBV6-1,TRBJ1-1,TGTGCCAGCAGTGAAGGATCTACTGGGGGCACTGAAGCTTTCTTT,CASSEGSTGGTEAFF
TRBD1,many,TRBV10-3,TRBJ2-3,TGTGCCATCAGTGAGCGCCGTACAGGGGCTCGGACAGATACGCAGTATTTT,CAISERRTGARTDTQYF
.,.,TRBV11-2,TRBJ2-7,TGTGCCAGCAGCTCTGGGACGGGCTACGAGCAGTACTTC,CASSSGTGYEQYF
.,.,TRBV11-2,TRBJ1-2,TGTGCCAGCAGCTTAGAGAGCAGGGTGGCTGGCTACACCTTC,CASSLESRVAGYTF
.,few,TRBV6-2/TRBV6-3,TRBJ1-2,TGTGCCAGCAGTTACTCGGGGGGCCCAGGGAATGGCTACACCTTC,CASSYSGGPGNGYTF
TRBD2,few,TRBV6-2/TRBV6-3,TRBJ2-7,TGTGCCAGCAGCCGCGGACTAGCGGGGTTTGGCGAGCAGTACTTC,CASSRGLAGFGEQYF
.,few,TRBV7-8,TRBJ1-1,TGTGCCAGCAGCCGAATAGGCACTGAAGCTTTCTTT,CASSRIGTEAFF
.,.,TRBV7-3,TRBJ2-1,TGTGCCAGCAGCTTAAGCCAATACAATGAGCAGTTCTTC,CASSLSQYNEQFF
.,.,TRBV29-1,TRBJ2-7,TGCAGCGTTGAACACCCCGGGAGCTCCTACGAGCAGTACTTC,CSVEHPGSSYEQYF
TRBD1,few,TRBV5-1,TRBJ2-2,TGCGCCAGCAGCTTGGCCGACAGGGACACCGGGGAGCTGTTTTTT,CASSLADRDTGELFF
TRBD2,few,TRBV11-2,TRBJ2-7,TGTGCCAGCAGCTTAGCCAGCGGGACCGCTTTCGACGAGCAGTACTTC,CASSLASGTAFDEQYF
.,.,TRBV21-1,TRBJ1-6,TGTGCCAGCAGCAAAGACAGGGGTTACCAGAGCTCCTATAATTCACCCCTCCACTTT,CASSKDRGYQSSYNSPLHF
TRBD2,many,TRBV12-3/TRBV12-4,TRBJ2-1,TGTGCCAGCAGTGATACCGGGACTAGGGGCAATGAGCAGTTCTTC,CASSDTGTRGNEQFF
TRBD1,few,TRBV7-6,TRBJ1-1,TGTGCCAGCAGCCCAGGGGGGGGAGGCACTGAAGCTTTCTTT,CASSPGGGGTEAFF
.,.,TRBV5-1,TRBJ2-2,TGCGCCAGCACGGGTGGGGCGAACACCGGGGAGCTGTTTTTT,CASTGGANTGELFF
.,.,TRBV20-1,TRBJ2-7,TGCAGTGCTAGAGATATCCACTACGAGCAGTACTTC,CSARDIHYEQYF
TRBD1,few,TRBV19,TRBJ2-2,TGTGCCAGTAGATACACAGGGGGCAACACCGGGGAGCTGTTTTTT,CASRYTGGNTGELFF